These T cell receptor beta chains were read from a single sample in a study of T-cell memory formation after mild COVID-19. TCRdb processed the 5' RACE reads anew with MiXCR; each CDR3 protein has one entry. Of 300,000 or so distinct CDR3 sequences listed, less than 20% are singletons. The sample was PBMCs or a T cell subset sorted from them (not recorded which). Receptors originate from a man between 18 and 29 years old who had mild COVID-19 (a few samples of this study predate the infection). Cell type and time point are not known. The CDR3 runs from the conserved cysteine through the conserved F or W. D genes are given only for firm matches. Clone size is stated in some rows and not others, as once, few, many or a class when expanded.

>TRBJ1-1|TRBV4-1|few|TRBD1
CASSQYTGAQNTEAFF
TGCGCCAGCAGCCAGTACACAGGGGCTCAGAACACTGAAGCTTTCTTT
>TRBJ2-3|TRBV6-2/TRBV6-3|-|TRBD1
CASRSGTGGPDTQYF
TGTGCCAGCAGGTCCGGGACAGGGGGCCCAGATACGCAGTATTTT
>TRBJ1-2|TRBV5-1|many|-
CASSKLQLGGYTF
TGCGCCAGCAGCAAATTACAACTAGGCGGCTACACCTTC
>TRBJ2-1|TRBV18|many|TRBD2
CASSPLSLLAGWYEQFF
TGTGCCAGCTCACCACTGTCTCTGCTAGCGGGGTGGTATGAGCAGTTCTTC
>TRBJ1-1|TRBV4-1|-|-
CASSQERVAGVTEAFF
TGCGCCAGCAGCCAAGAAAGAGTCGCAGGGGTAACTGAAGCTTTCTTT
>TRBJ1-5|TRBV2|many|-
CASSGPQQPQHF
TGTGCCAGCAGTGGACCCCAGCAGCCCCAGCATTTT
>TRBJ1-5|TRBV30|-|TRBD1
CAWRNDREGQPQHF
TGTGCCTGGAGGAACGACAGGGAGGGTCAGCCCCAGCATTTT
>TRBJ2-5|TRBV2|-|-
CASALRGAPETQYF
TGTGCCAGCGCCCTCAGGGGGGCCCCAGAGACCCAGTACTTC
>TRBJ2-5|TRBV7-9|few|-
CASSFDIQETQYF
TGTGCCAGCAGCTTTGACATACAAGAGACCCAGTACTTC
>TRBJ2-1|TRBV9|few|-
CASSVSPGHSGGSSYNEQFF
TGTGCCAGCAGCGTAAGTCCGGGACACTCTGGGGGAAGCTCCTACAATGAGCAGTTCTTC
>TRBJ2-5|TRBV9|-|TRBD1
CASSPRTGNVETQYF
TGTGCCAGCAGCCCCCGGACAGGGAATGTAGAGACCCAGTACTTC
>TRBJ1-5|TRBV4-3|many|-
CASSQDSQGNQPQHF
TGCGCCAGCAGCCAAGATAGTCAGGGGAACCAGCCCCAGCATTTT
>TRBJ2-3|TRBV5-4|-|TRBD2
CASSLGTGGSLRQYF
TGTGCCAGCAGCTTGGGAACGGGGGGTTCCTTACGGCAGTATTTT
>TRBJ2-3|TRBV20-1|few|TRBD1
CSARPGTGGADTQYF
TGCAGTGCTAGACCGGGGACAGGGGGCGCGGATACGCAGTATTTT
>TRBJ1-1|TRBV2|-|-
CASGAGGSGMNTEAFF
TGTGCCAGCGGGGCTGGGGGATCGGGGATGAACACTGAAGCTTTCTTT
>TRBJ2-5|TRBV5-4|-|TRBD2
CASSSWGGRETQYF
TGTGCCAGCAGCTCTTGGGGGGGGAGGGAGACCCAGTACTTC
>TRBJ1-1|TRBV20-1|-|TRBD1
CSAKDRGLMNTEAFF
TGCAGTGCTAAAGACAGGGGGCTTATGAACACTGAAGCTTTCTTT